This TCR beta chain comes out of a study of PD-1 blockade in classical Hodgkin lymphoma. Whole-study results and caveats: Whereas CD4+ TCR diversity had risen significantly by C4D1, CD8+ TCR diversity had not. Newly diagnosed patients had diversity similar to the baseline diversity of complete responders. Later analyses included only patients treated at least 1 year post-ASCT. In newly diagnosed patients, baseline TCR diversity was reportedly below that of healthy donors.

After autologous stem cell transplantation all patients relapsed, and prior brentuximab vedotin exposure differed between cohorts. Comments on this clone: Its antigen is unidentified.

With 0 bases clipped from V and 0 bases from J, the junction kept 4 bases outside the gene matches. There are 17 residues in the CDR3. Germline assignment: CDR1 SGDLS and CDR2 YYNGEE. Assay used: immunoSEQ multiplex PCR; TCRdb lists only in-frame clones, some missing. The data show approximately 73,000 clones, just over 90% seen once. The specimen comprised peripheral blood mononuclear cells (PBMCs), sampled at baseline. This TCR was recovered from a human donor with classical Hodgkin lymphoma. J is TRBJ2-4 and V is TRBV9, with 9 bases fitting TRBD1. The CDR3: CASSVGTGVSAKNIQYF. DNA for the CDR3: TGTGCCAGCAGCGTAGGGACAGGGGTGTCAGCCAAAAACATTCAGTACTTC.